The clone carrying this TCR beta chain appeared a single time. The target antigen is unknown. At one end, the junction sequence differs from germline, possibly due to a read error. CDR1 is SSHAT and CDR2 is FNYEAQ in the germline V gene (reference sequence). CDR3 length: 17 residues. The data were produced by immunoSEQ multiplex PCR, yet TCRdb's version contains in-frame clones alone and is incomplete. The sample lists some 140,000 clones, around 90% occurring once. The data were obtained in a study of graft-versus-host responses after intestinal transplantation. Study information: All recipients got anti-thymocyte globulin induction, then tacrolimus and steroids for 2 to 4 years.

Broader study findings: Detection of GvH clones occurred in recipient marrow, and some had their first appearance in ileum or blood. The study found high graft-versus-host to host-versus-graft clonal ratios in allografts of patients with graft-donor T cell macrochimerism.

The sequence came from a human donor who received an intestinal transplant. The specimen was unstimulated CD4+ T cells sorted from spleen or lymph node cells, collected before intestinal transplant. V is TRBV7-7 and J is TRBJ2-7; TRBD1 might be the D (6 bases). Here the CDR3 DNA reads TGTGCTAGCAGCTTAGGGGGTCCCGGGACCTTTCTAGGCGAGCAGTACTTC. Protein product: CASSLGGPGTFLGEQYF.